Following are 18 T cell receptor beta chains from one sample sequenced in a study of blood T cell repertoires in COVID-19. TCRdb keeps only in-frame clones here, not all; method: immunoSEQ multiplex PCR. Among about 130,000 clones listed, around 76% were seen once. The sample taken for sequencing was peripheral blood. The receptor set was obtained from a man aged 55-75 years with acute or convalescent COVID-19.

The V and J genes are TRBV24-1 and TRBJ2-2; 11 nucleotides match TRBD1. This CDR3 spans 16 amino acids. With V trimmed by 5 bases and J by 4 bases, 5 bases remained unmatched. Germline loops: CDR1 KGHDR, CDR2 SFDVKD. Written as DNA, the CDR3 is TGTGCCACCAGTGGATCCGGGACAGGGGGCACCGGGGAGCTGTTTTTT. Translating it yields CATSGSGTGGTGELFF.

V and J are TRBV9 and TRBJ2-2, with D possibly TRBD1 on 5 matching bases. With 3 bases removed from V and 7 bases from J, the gap between germline ends came to 10 bases. Germline V gene sequence: CDR1 SGDLS, CDR2 YYNGEE. The length of the CDR3 is 13 residues. Here the CDR3 reads CASSEVGVGELFF. In DNA form, the CDR3 reads TGTGCCAGCAGCGAGGTAGGGGTCGGGGAGCTGTTTTTT.

This chain links TRBV24-1 with TRBJ2-2; 7 bases are a match to TRBD1. This CDR3 spans 16 amino acids. Trimming took 6 bases from V and 5 from J; bases not matched to a gene: 11. CDR1 is KGHDR and CDR2 is SFDVKD in the germline V gene. The CDR3 loop is CATSPGPGQRTGELFF. Written as DNA, the CDR3 is TGTGCCACCAGTCCGGGACCGGGACAGAGGACCGGGGAGCTGTTTTTT.

The chain carries TRBV19 and TRBJ2-3; D gene unclear. This CDR3 region has 14 residues. V was cut by 0 bases and J by 2 bases, with 6 bases left in between. Germline values: CDR1 LNHDA, CDR2 SQIVND (reference sequence). CDR3 residues: CASSIDRVTDTQYF. CDR3 in DNA: TGTGCCAGTAGTATAGATCGGGTCACAGATACGCAGTATTTT.

The rearrangement uses TRBV12-3 or TRBV12-4 and TRBJ1-2; TRBD1 might be the D (5 bases). The V and J ends lost 10 bases and 4 bases respectively, with 13 bases between them. The CDR3 totals 12 residues. In nucleotides, the CDR3 is TGTGCCACCGGGCCGGACATCTATGGCTACACCTTC. Translating it yields CATGPDIYGYTF.

The chain uses TRBV6-5 and TRBJ2-7; 10 bases are shared with TRBD1. This CDR3 has 16 amino acids. Germline loops: CDR1 MNHEY, CDR2 SVGAGI. J lost 2 bases, V lost 4 bases, and 8 bases had no gene match. CDR3 region: CASSLIPGQGTYEQYF. CDR3 nucleotide sequence: TGTGCCAGCAGTTTGATTCCGGGACAGGGGACCTACGAGCAGTACTTC.

The chain is built from TRBV27 and TRBJ1-2; possible D gene TRBD1, 5 bases. Germline assignment: CDR1 MNHEY and CDR2 SMNVEV (reference sequence). This CDR3 spans 18 amino acids. V lost 2 bases and J 0 bases, leaving 19 bases between the germline ends. CDR3 sequence reads: CASSLRSGWQGTNYGYTF. The CDR3 region has the DNA TGTGCCAGCAGTTTAAGATCAGGGTGGCAGGGCACTAACTATGGCTACACCTTC.

This chain connects TRBV19 to TRBJ2-2; possible D gene TRBD2, 5 bases. Germline loops: CDR1 LNHDA, CDR2 SQIVND (reference sequence). This CDR3 contains 15 residues. With 7 bases removed from V and 3 bases from J, the gap between germline ends came to 15 bases. CDR3 nucleotide sequence: TGTGCCAGTAAATCGGCGGGTTCCTACACCGGGGAGCTGTTTTTT. Its translation: CASKSAGSYTGELFF. Full variable domain (missing parts from reference TRBV19 and TRBJ2-2): DGGITQSPKYLFRKEGQNVTLSCEQNLNHDAMYWYRQDPGQGLRLIYYSQIVNDFQKGDIAEGYSVSREKKESFPLTVTSAQKNPTAFYLCASKSAGSYTGELFFGEGSRLTVL.

This clone was seen only a few times. V gene TRBV4-1 combines with J gene TRBJ2-3; D may be TRBD1 (5 bases). This CDR3 has 16 residues. With 3 bases removed from V and 4 bases from J, the gap between germline ends came to 17 bases. Germline-derived CDR1 and CDR2 are MGHRA and YSYEKL. This chain's CDR3 is CASSQDTNPRADTQYF. The CDR3 DNA follows: TGCGCCAGCAGCCAGGACACGAATCCCCGGGCAGATACGCAGTATTTT.

The chain links TRBV27 to TRBJ2-3; 13 nucleotides line up with TRBD2. Trimming removed 6 bases from V and 7 bases from J; junction bases left unmatched: 4. The germline gives CDR1 MNHEY, CDR2 SMNVEV (reference sequence). The CDR3 is 14 amino acids. The CDR3 coding sequence is TGTGCCAGCAGGCCGGGACTAGCGGGATATACGCAGTATTTT. This sequence encodes CASRPGLAGYTQYF.

The CDR3, as DNA: TGTGCCAGCGCCCGCGGGATTCTCTACGAGCAGTACTTC. It codes for CASARGILYEQYF. J is TRBJ2-7 and V is TRBV28; a possible D gene is TRBD2 (6 bases). CDR3 length: 13 amino acids. Germline V gives CDR1 MDHEN, CDR2 SYDVKM. The germline V and J ends were trimmed by 8 bases and 3 bases, with 14 bases remaining between them.

The genes are TRBV18 and TRBJ2-3, with a possible D match to TRBD1 (6 bases). This CDR3 has 15 residues. Germline lookup yields CDR1 KGHSH and CDR2 LQKENI. The germline V and J ends were trimmed by 6 bases and 3 bases, with 16 bases remaining between them. In DNA, the CDR3 is TGTGCCAGCTCGTATCGCAGGGGATCAACAGATACGCAGTATTTT. Amino acids: CASSYRRGSTDTQYF.

Here the CDR3 reads CASKAGGGTDTQYF. For the CDR3, the DNA is TGTGCCAGCAAAGCGGGCGGGGGCACAGATACGCAGTATTTT. This chain links TRBV28 with TRBJ2-3; TRBD2 is a possible D gene (6 bases). V lost 7 bases and J lost 1, with 12 bases in between. In germline, CDR1 is MDHEN, CDR2 SYDVKM. The CDR3 covers 14 residues.

The V and J genes are TRBV7-9 and TRBJ2-1; D gene ambiguous. This CDR3 region has 11 residues. Trimming took off 0 bases at V and 10 bases at J, with 4 bases between the two ends. Germline V CDR1 and CDR2: SEHNR, FQNEAQ (reference sequence). CDR3 protein: CASSLAREQFF. CDR3 nucleotide sequence: TGTGCCAGCAGCTTAGCGAGGGAGCAGTTCTTC.

The gene calls are TRBV5-1 and TRBJ2-5; weak D call: TRBD1 (6 bases). The CDR3 has 16 residues. Germline CDR1 reads SGHRS; CDR2 reads YFSETQ. V was pared by 1 base and J by 5 bases, with 18 bases between. CDR3 amino acids: CASSLLPGQPGETQYF. The CDR3 bases are TGCGCCAGCAGCTTGCTCCCGGGACAACCAGGGGAGACCCAGTACTTC.

The sample holds a few counts of this clone. V usage is TRBV24-1 and J usage is TRBJ2-6; D is possibly TRBD1 (6 bases). CDR3 length equals 16 residues. Trimming left V 3 bases short and J 0 bases short, with 8 bases between. Germline CDR1 and CDR2: KGHDR and SFDVKD. CDR3 in DNA: TGTGCCACCAGTGATCGAGGGGGCTCTGGGGCCAACGTCCTGACTTTC. Its protein is CATSDRGGSGANVLTF.

The V and J genes are TRBV7-9 and TRBJ2-1, with TRBD2 matching over 7 bases. J was trimmed by 4 bases and V by 3 bases; bases with no gene match: 3. CDR3 length: 14 amino acids. Germline CDR1 is SEHNR and CDR2 is FQNEAQ (reference sequence). The CDR3: CASSLASGYNEQFF. CDR3 bases: TGTGCCAGCAGCTTGGCTAGCGGATACAATGAGCAGTTCTTC.

The chain combines TRBV11-2 with TRBJ1-2, with a tentative D call TRBD1 (5 bases). The CDR3 has 14 amino acids. Germline CDR1 reads SGHAT; CDR2 reads FQNNGV. Trimming shortened V by 2 bases and J by 1 base, and 8 bases separated the two germline ends. DNA for the CDR3: TGTGCCAGCAGCTTACGTCAGGGTAACTATGGCTACACCTTC. Translated: CASSLRQGNYGYTF.